Reported below is one T cell receptor (beta chain). The data derive from a study of blood T cell repertoires in COVID-19. Study-wide context: Material from acute and convalescent COVID-19 was sourced from the United States, Italy and Spain. In each case, the material was cDNA or gDNA derived from T cells, B-cell-depleted T cells, or PBMCs.

In the authors' methods: The assay estimated nucleated cells by amplifying reference gene primers. Repertoires were generated with immunoSEQ multiplex PCR, while TCRdb's copy carries only in-frame clones and drops some. Clonal size and the V and J genes are those of that table, whereas D and trimming came from the DNA. Among more than 90,000 clones listed, 77% were seen once. Looked up from germline, CDR1 is MNHEY and CDR2 is SVGAGI. The CDR3 is 14 residues long. Trimming stripped 6 bases from V and 3 bases from J, with 11 bases between. This sequence joins TRBV6-5 and TRBJ2-2; D gene uncertain. This TCR derives from a woman at least 80 years old with acute or convalescent COVID-19. The material sequenced was peripheral blood. Written as DNA, the CDR3 is TGTGCCAGCAGCAAAGCGTGGGACACCGGGGAGCTGTTTTTT. Residues: CASSKAWDTGELFF.